The present T cell receptor (beta chain) was sequenced within a study of blood T cells in healthy people across ages. Donors gave approximately 9.9 milliliters of peripheral blood apiece. Every sample yielded at least 6.5 million isolated PBMCs. Concerning this clonotype: The antigen remains unidentified.

Study-level findings and limits: Roughly linearly, TCR beta diversity per million T cells fell as age increased.

Using a J-beta primer mix together with a sample-barcoded 5' primer, a second PCR was run for roughly 6 to 11 cycles. One entry per CDR3 protein results from TCRdb running MiXCR on the 5' RACE reads. The sample contains around 1.5 million distinct CDR3 sequences, 55% to 75% of which appear only once. Material for sequencing was blood. The origin of this receptor is a man between 18 and 35 years old in good health.

The CDR3 reads CSARTVGYEQYF. DNA of the CDR3: TGCAGTGCTAGAACTGTAGGGTACGAGCAGTACTTC. The chain has TRBV20-1 and TRBJ2-7, with no clear D. CDR3 size: 12 residues. Germline V CDR1 and CDR2: DFQATT, SNEGSKA (reference sequence). V lost 2 bases, J lost 4 bases, and 9 bases lay in between.